This T cell receptor beta chain is drawn from a study of T cell repertoires in cytomegalovirus infection. At the level of the study: CMV infection plus the matching HLA type was flagged by public TCR beta signatures. Overall study results and limits: The study identified carriers of CMV plus the relevant HLA from cumulative public TCR beta family frequency. It was HLA-C-restricted CMV-specific TCR beta clonotypes that dominated the response ex vivo.

This clonotype has just a few counts. Its matching antigen is unknown. Germline values: CDR1 SGHTA, CDR2 FQGNSA. This CDR3 has 15 residues. With V trimmed by 5 bases and J by 2 bases, 6 bases remained unmatched. TCRdb redid the calling of the reads with MiXCR, one entry per CDR3 protein. The data show approximately 170,000 distinct CDR3 sequences, roughly 18% seen once. This TCR came from a human donor in good health (CMV status not recorded). Some clones in this sample may be carry-over from other donors' samples. The sequenced sample was CD8+ T cells from PBMCs. V usage is TRBV7-2 and J usage is TRBJ2-7; TRBD1 aligns across 10 bases. This CDR3 reads CASSPLGTGAYEQYF. In DNA form, the CDR3 reads TGTGCCAGCAGCCCGCTAGGGACAGGGGCCTACGAGCAGTACTTC.